The 2 T cell receptor beta chains listed next were all sequenced from one sample in a study of cytomegalovirus exposure and HLA in healthy donors. Primers: 60 Vbeta forward and 13 Jbeta reverse. Generated by immunoSEQ multiplex PCR, the TCRdb table keeps only in-frame clones and is missing some. The sample lists about 180,000 clones; approximately 80% were seen once. Sequencing input: PBMCs. Receptor source: a man younger than 35 in good health and CMV-seronegative.

The V gene is TRBV12-2, the J gene TRBJ2-3; the table's D call of TRBD1 was not tested on the DNA. TRBV12-2 has pseudogene status. The CDR3 length is 17 residues. CDR3 protein: CASRLAGQGRRTDTQYF. CDR3 in DNA: TGTGCAAGTCGCTTGGCAGGACAGGGGCGCCGCACAGATACGCAGTATTTT.

This chain uses TRBV11-2 with TRBJ2-1; TRBD2 aligns across 9 bases. The CDR3 is 16 amino acids. Germline CDR1 and CDR2: SGHAT and FQNNGV. Germline trimming cut 3 bases from V and 6 bases from J; bases unmatched to any gene: 9. As DNA, the CDR3 is TGTGCCAGCAGCTTCGCGGGAGGGCCTTTTCTCAATGAGCAGTTCTTC. This encodes CASSFAGGPFLNEQFF.